Shown below are 5 T cell receptor beta chains from a single sample sequenced in a study of T cells in Graves' hyperthyroidism and ophthalmopathy. Amplification of TCR beta CDR3 regions was performed using RNA transcripts as template. HTBI primers were the set used in a first-round RT-PCR of the TCR CDR3. TCRdb itself ran the multiplex PCR reads through MiXCR, one entry per CDR3 protein. The sample includes some 360,000 distinct CDR3 sequences, about 15% seen only once; the top ten take roughly 11%. Input material: blood. The receptors were sampled from a woman aged 55-70 years with Graves' hyperthyroidism.

The sample holds a few counts of this clonotype. The chain recombines TRBV30 with TRBJ1-1, with D possibly matching TRBD1 (5 bases). Germline CDR1 and CDR2: GTSNPN and SVGIG (reference sequence). The CDR3 is 13 amino acids. Trimming took 0 bases from V and 8 from J, leaving 13 bases between them. DNA of the CDR3: TGTGCCTGGAGTGTTGGGACTGTAGAGGAAGCTTTCTTT. Amino acid sequence: CAWSVGTVEEAFF.

This clonotype was counted at least ten times. This sequence joins TRBV29-1 and TRBJ1-1, with D perhaps matching TRBD1 (6 bases). In germline, CDR1 is SQVTM, CDR2 ANQGSEA. This CDR3 has 12 residues. V lost 4 bases to trimming and J lost 1 base, with 7 bases between them. The CDR3 sequence: CSVATGNTEAFF. Written as DNA, the CDR3 is TGCAGCGTTGCGACAGGGAACACTGAAGCTTTCTTT. The variable domain in full, with the rest retrieved from reference TRBV29-1 and TRBJ1-1, is SAVISQKPSRDICQRGTSLTIQCQVDSQVTMMFWYRQQPGQSLTLIATANQGSEATYESGFVIDKFPISRPNLTFSTLTVSNMSPEDSSIYLCSVATGNTEAFFGQGTRLTVV.

This clonotype was observed at least ten times. CDR3 DNA sequence: TGTGCCAGCAGCTACCGGACAGGGGCACAGTTCGAGCAGTACTTC. Translating gives CASSYRTGAQFEQYF. This rearrangement joins TRBV12-3 or TRBV12-4 to TRBJ2-7, with 9 nucleotides matching TRBD1. The junction had 12 bases not matched to a gene; V was cut back by 6 bases and J by 6 bases. The CDR3 has 15 amino acids.

The rearrangement uses TRBV3-1 and TRBJ1-1, with TRBD1 matching 7 bases. From germline, CDR1 is LGHDT and CDR2 YNNKEL (reference sequence). Trimming removed 3 bases from V and 4 bases from J; junction bases left unmatched: 26. This CDR3 spans 21 amino acids. CDR3 DNA sequence: TGTGCCAGCAGCCAGGACTTGGTGGCGCAGGGGGGTGTGGGGATCGCCACTGAAGCTTTCTTT. Protein: CASSQDLVAQGGVGIATEAFF.

This clonotype was seen more than once but under ten times. The CDR3 DNA reads TGTGCCAGCAGCTCCACCGAAGGGGGAAGAGCTTTCTTT. It codes for CASSSTEGGRAFF. The gene calls are TRBV7-6 and TRBJ1-1, with a possible D match to TRBD1 (6 bases). The V gene lost 4 bases and the J gene lost 10 bases, with 16 bases spanning the gap. The CDR3 spans 13 residues. Germline V gene data show CDR1 as SGHVS and CDR2 as FNYEAQ.